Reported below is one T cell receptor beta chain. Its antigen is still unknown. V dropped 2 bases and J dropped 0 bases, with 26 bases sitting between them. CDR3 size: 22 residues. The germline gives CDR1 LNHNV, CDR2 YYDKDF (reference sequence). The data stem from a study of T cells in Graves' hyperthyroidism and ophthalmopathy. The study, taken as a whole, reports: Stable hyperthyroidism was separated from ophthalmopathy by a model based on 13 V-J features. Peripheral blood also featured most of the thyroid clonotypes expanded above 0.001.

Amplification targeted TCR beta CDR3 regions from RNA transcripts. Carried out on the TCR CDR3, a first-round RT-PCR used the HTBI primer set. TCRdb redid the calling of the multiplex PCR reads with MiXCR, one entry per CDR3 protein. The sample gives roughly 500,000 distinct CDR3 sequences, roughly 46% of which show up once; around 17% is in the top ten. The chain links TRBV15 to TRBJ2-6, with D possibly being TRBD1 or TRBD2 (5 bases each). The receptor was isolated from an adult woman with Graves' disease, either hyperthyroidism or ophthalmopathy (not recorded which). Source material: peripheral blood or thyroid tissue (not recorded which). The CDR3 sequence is CATSRLRASGQGVASGANVLTF. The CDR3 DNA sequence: TGTGCCACCAGCAGATTGCGGGCCAGCGGCCAAGGGGTGGCCTCTGGGGCCAACGTCCTGACTTTC.